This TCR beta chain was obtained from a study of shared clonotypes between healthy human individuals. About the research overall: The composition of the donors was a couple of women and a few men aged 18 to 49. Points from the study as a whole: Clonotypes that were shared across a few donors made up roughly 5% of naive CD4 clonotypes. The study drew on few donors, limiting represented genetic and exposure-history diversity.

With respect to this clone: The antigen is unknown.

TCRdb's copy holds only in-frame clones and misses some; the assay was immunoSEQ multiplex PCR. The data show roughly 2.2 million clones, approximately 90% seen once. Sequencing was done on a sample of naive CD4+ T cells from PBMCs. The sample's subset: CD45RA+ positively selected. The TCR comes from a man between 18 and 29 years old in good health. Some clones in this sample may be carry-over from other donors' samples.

The CDR3 loop is CASSLFTPHSRTQYF. CDR3 coding DNA: TGTGCCAGCAGCTTATTTACACCCCATAGTCGTACGCAGTATTTT. The V gene is TRBV7-2, the J gene TRBJ2-3; no firm D call. Trimming removed 2 bases at V and 8 bases at J, with 17 bases between. Germline V lookup: CDR1 SGHTA, CDR2 FQGNSA. The CDR3 has 15 residues. Full variable domain (remainder filled in from reference TRBV7-2 and TRBJ2-3): GAGVSQSPSNKVTEKGKDVELRCDPISGHTALYWYRQSLGQGLEFLIYFQGNSAPDKSGLPSDRFSAERTGGSVSTLTIQRTQQEDSAVYLCASSLFTPHSRTQYFGPGTRLTVL.